The entry below describes one T cell receptor beta chain. Clones were read by immunoSEQ multiplex PCR, and TCRdb kept only the in-frame ones, dropping some. Among about 97,000 clones listed, roughly 94% were seen once. The data originate from a study of technical replicates of blood from a few donors. Sequenced sample: T cells isolated from PBMCs. This sequence was found in a human donor in good health.

This CDR3 is CASSVSGGDSEKLFF. The CDR3 nucleotides read TGTGCCAGCAGCGTATCGGGGGGGGACAGTGAAAAACTGTTTTTT. V is TRBV9 and J is TRBJ1-4; 7 bases fit TRBD1. Germline CDR1 reads SGDLS; CDR2 reads YYNGEE. The CDR3 has 15 residues. V gave up 1 base and J gave up 7 bases; unmatched junction bases: 7. Based on the CDR3 plus reference TRBV9 and TRBJ1-4, the full variable domain is DSGVTQTPKHLITATGQRVTLRCSPRSGDLSVYWYQQSLDQGLQFLIQYYNGEERAKGNILERFSAQQFPDLHSELNLSSLELGDSALYFCASSVSGGDSEKLFFGSGTQLSVL.